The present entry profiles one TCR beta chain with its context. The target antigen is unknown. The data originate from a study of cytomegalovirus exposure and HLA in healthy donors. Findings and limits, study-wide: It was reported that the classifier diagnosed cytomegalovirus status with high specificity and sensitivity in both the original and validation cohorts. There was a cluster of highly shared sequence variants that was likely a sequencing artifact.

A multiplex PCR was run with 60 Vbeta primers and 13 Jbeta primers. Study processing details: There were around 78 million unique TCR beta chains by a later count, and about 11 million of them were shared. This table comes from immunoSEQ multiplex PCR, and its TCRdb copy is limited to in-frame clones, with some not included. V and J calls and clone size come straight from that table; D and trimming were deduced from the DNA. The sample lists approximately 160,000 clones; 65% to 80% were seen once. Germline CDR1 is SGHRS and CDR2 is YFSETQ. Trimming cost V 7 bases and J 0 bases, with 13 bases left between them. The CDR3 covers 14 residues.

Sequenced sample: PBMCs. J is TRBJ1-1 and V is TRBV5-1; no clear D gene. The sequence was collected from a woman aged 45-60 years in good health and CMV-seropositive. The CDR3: CASREMGVNTEAFF. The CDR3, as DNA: TGCGCCAGCCGCGAAATGGGCGTGAACACTGAAGCTTTCTTT.